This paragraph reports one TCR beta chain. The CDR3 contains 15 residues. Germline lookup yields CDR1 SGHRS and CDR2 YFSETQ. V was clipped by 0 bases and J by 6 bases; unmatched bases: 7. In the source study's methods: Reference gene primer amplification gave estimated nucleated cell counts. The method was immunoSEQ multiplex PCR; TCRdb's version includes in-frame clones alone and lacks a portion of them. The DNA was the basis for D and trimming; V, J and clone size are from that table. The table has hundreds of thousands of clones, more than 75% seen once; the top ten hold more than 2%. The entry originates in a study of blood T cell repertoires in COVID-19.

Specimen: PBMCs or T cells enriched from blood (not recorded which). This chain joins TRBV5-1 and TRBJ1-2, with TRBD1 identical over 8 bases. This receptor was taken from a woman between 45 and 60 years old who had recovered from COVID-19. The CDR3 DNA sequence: TGCGCCAGCAGCTTGGCCCCAGGACAGGGAAATGGCTACACCTTC. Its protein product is CASSLAPGQGNGYTF.